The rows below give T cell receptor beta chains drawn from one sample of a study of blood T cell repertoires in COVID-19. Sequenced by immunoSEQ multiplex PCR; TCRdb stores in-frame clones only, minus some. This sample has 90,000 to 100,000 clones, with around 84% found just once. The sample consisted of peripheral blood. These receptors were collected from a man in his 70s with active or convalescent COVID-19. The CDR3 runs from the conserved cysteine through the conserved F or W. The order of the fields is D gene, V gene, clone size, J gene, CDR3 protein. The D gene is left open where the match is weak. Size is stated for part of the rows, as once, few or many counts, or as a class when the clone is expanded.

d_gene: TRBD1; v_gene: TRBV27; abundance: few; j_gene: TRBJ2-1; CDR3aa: CASSPPLGGYEQFF
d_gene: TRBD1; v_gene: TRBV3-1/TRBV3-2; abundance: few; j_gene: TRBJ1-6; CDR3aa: CASSGTGIGDSPLHF
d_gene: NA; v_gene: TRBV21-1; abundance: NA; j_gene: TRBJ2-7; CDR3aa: CASSKITGYYEQYF
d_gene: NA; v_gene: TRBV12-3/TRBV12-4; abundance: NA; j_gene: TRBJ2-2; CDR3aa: CASRGQDTGELFF
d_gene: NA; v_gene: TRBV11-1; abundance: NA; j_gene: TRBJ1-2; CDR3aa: CASSAGLEAPYGYTF
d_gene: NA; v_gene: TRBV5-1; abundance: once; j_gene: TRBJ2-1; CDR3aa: CASSLGWGQGRRYEQFF
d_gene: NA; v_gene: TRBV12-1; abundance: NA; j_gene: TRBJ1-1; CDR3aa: CASSTDIFTEAFF
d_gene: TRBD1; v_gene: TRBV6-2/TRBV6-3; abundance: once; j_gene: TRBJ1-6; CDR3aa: CASSYSNGWTGGPSPLHF
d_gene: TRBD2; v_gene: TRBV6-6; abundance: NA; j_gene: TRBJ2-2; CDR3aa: CASREGGTTATGELFF
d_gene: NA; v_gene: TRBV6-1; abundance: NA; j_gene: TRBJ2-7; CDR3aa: CASSEGLHEQYF
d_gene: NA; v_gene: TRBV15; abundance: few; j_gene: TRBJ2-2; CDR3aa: CATSRDGGRRTGELFF
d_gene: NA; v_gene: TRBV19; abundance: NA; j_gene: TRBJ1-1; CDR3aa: CASSIRRDNTEAFF
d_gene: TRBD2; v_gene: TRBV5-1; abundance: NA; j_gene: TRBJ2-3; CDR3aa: CASSNLAGEDTQYF
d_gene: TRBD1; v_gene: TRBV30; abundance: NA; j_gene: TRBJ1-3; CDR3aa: CAWSLGQGTGNTIYF
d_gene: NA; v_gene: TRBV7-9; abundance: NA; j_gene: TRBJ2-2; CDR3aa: CASTIGDTGELFF
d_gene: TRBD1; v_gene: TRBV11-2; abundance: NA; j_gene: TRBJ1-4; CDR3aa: CASSPGQGVTNEKLFF
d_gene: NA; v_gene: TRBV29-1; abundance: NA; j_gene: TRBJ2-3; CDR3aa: CSLLPGGGGDTQYF
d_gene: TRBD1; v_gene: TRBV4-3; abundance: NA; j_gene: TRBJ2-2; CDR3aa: CASSTSGTGSGRRELFF
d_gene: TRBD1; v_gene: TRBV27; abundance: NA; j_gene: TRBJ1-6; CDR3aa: CASSLDRGYSPLHF
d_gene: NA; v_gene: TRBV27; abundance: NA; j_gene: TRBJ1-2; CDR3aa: CASRVQGTGGYTF
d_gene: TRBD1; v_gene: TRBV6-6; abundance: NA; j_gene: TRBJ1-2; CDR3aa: CASSPGTAGSTF
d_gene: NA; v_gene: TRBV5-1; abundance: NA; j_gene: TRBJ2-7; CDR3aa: CASSLTGYEQYF
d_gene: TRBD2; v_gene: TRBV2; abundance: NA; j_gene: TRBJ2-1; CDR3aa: CASSEGLAEYNEQFF
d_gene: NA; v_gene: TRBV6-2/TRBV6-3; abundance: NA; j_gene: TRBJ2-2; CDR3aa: CASSYSVDSNTGELFF
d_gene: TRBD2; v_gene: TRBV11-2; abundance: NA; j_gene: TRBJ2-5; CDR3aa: CASSFTSGPQTQYF
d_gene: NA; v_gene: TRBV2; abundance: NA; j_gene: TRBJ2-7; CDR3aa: CASSAQGYDYEQYF
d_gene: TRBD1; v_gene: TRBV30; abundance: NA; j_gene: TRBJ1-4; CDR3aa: CAWSSTGGWEKLFF
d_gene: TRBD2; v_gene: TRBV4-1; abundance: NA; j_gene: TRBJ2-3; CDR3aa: CASSPGLAGPSSTDTQYF
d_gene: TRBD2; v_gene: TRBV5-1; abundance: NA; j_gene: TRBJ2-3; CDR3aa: CASSYYTSGGRTDTQYF
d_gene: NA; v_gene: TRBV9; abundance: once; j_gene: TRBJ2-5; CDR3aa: CASSARLTETQYF
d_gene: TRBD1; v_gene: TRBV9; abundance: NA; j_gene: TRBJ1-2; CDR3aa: CASSVDPRTGPHGYTF
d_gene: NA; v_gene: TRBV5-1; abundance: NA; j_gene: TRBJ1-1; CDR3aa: CASSLDSDLNTEAFF
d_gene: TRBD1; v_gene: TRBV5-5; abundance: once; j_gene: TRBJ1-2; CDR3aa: CASSSFGSGGHGYTF